These T cell receptor beta chains were read from a single sample in a study of T-cell reconstitution after alpha-beta-depleted transplantation in children. Each CDR3 protein is one row after TCRdb ran MiXCR on the PCR reads. The table shows approximately 420,000 distinct CDR3 sequences, with about a tenth occurring only once. This specimen consisted of PBMCs from the stem cell graft donor, obtained from the stem cell graft. Every receptor here comes from a human donor who donated a stem cell graft to a child with acute myeloid leukemia. Both conserved end residues are part of each CDR3. Fields, in order: clone size, D gene, V gene, J gene, CDR3 protein, CDR3 DNA. D genes are given only for firm matches. A row's size may be missing; if present it is once, few, many or a size class.

>NA|NA|TRBV15|TRBJ2-5
CATSSGEREETQYF
TGTGCCACCAGCTCCGGAGAGAGGGAAGAGACCCAGTACTTC
>NA|NA|TRBV2|TRBJ1-2
CASSEDARGGYTF
TGTGCCAGCAGTGAGGACGCGCGGGGGGGCTACACCTTC
>few|NA|TRBV7-2|TRBJ2-5
CASSLDQLTVEETQYF
TGTGCCAGCAGCTTGGATCAGCTGACGGTCGAGGAGACCCAGTACTTC
>few|NA|TRBV5-1|TRBJ2-1
CASATPEAVYNEQFF
TGCGCCAGCGCCACCCCAGAAGCGGTCTACAATGAGCAGTTCTTC
>few|TRBD1|TRBV10-3|TRBJ2-2
CAITGQGKDYTGELFF
TGTGCCATCACCGGACAGGGGAAGGACTACACCGGGGAGCTGTTTTTT
>many|TRBD2|TRBV4-1|TRBJ2-3
CASSQDLAGLTDTQYF
TGCGCCAGCAGCCAAGACCTAGCGGGACTCACAGATACGCAGTATTTT
>NA|TRBD2|TRBV27|TRBJ2-1
CASSQSAGGPYNEQFF
TGTGCCAGCAGTCAATCAGCGGGAGGGCCATACAATGAGCAGTTCTTC
>NA|NA|TRBV4-3|TRBJ2-4
CASSQVLGDMDIQYF
TGCGCCAGCAGCCAAGTCCTTGGGGATATGGACATTCAGTACTTC
>NA|NA|TRBV6-5|TRBJ2-1
CASSSTQGPAGEEQFF
TGTGCCAGCAGTTCCACCCAGGGGCCCGCAGGGGAGGAGCAGTTCTTC
>few|TRBD1|TRBV7-8|TRBJ2-1
CASSLWVSGQGAVEQFF
TGTGCCAGCAGCTTATGGGTTTCGGGACAGGGGGCGGTTGAGCAGTTCTTC
>many|TRBD2|TRBV7-6|TRBJ2-1
CASSLELAGVEQFF
TGTGCCAGCAGCTTGGAACTAGCGGGAGTTGAGCAGTTCTTC
>few|TRBD2|TRBV7-3|TRBJ2-2
CASSEYQRDYSTGELFF
TGTGCCAGCAGCGAATACCAACGGGACTACTCAACCGGGGAGCTGTTTTTT
>many|NA|TRBV9|TRBJ1-3
CASSPTSHSGNTIYF
TGTGCCAGCAGCCCTACGTCCCATTCTGGAAACACCATATATTTT
>few|TRBD1|TRBV20-1|TRBJ1-5
CSAGEGQPNQPQHF
TGCAGTGCTGGGGAGGGACAGCCCAATCAGCCCCAGCATTTT
>NA|NA|TRBV27|TRBJ2-1
CASSQDGDQFF
TGTGCCAGCAGCCAAGATGGTGACCAGTTCTTC
>few|NA|TRBV29-1|TRBJ2-4
CSVPDRNIQYF
TGCAGCGTCCCCGACCGGAACATTCAGTACTTC
>many|TRBD1|TRBV7-9|TRBJ2-7
CASSFDRGDEQYF
TGTGCCAGCAGCTTTGACAGGGGGGACGAGCAGTACTTC
>NA|NA|TRBV18|TRBJ1-1
CASSLKNLNTEAFF
TGTGCCAGCTCACTGAAAAATTTGAACACTGAAGCTTTCTTT
>NA|NA|TRBV11-2|TRBJ1-6
CASSSSAPGSSYNSPLHF
TGTGCCAGCAGCTCCTCCGCCCCGGGGAGCTCCTATAATTCACCCCTCCACTTT
>many|NA|TRBV20-1|TRBJ2-7
CSASDLRNSYEQYF
TGCAGTGCTTCGGACCTCCGGAACTCCTACGAGCAGTACTTC
>NA|NA|TRBV7-9|TRBJ2-2
CASSSERSHPGELFF
TGTGCCAGCAGCTCAGAGAGGTCCCATCCCGGGGAGCTGTTTTTT
>few|NA|TRBV20-1|TRBJ2-6
CSASPPSGANVLTF
TGCAGTGCCAGCCCGCCGTCTGGGGCCAACGTCCTGACTTTC
>NA|TRBD2|TRBV20-1|TRBJ2-7
CSARHSGRSYEQYF
TGCAGTGCTAGACATAGCGGGAGGTCGTACGAGCAGTACTTC
>NA|NA|TRBV7-9|TRBJ1-1
CASSLGRLKNTEAFF
TGTGCCAGCAGCTTAGGACGTTTAAAGAACACTGAAGCTTTCTTT
>few|NA|TRBV5-1|TRBJ2-5
CASVEGSVGETQYF
TGCGCCAGCGTTGAGGGTTCTGTGGGAGAGACCCAGTACTTC
>few|TRBD2|TRBV6-1|TRBJ2-3
CASRGLADTDTQYF
TGTGCCAGCAGGGGACTAGCGGACACAGATACGCAGTATTTT
>few|NA|TRBV12-3/TRBV12-4|TRBJ1-6
CASTLTGNSPLHF
TGTGCCAGCACCCTAACGGGGAATTCACCCCTCCACTTT
>few|NA|TRBV20-1|TRBJ2-1
CSAPAGGVFEQFF
TGCAGTGCTCCAGCAGGGGGGGTTTTTGAGCAGTTCTTC
>NA|NA|TRBV5-6|TRBJ2-3
CASSPQVHTDTQYF
TGTGCCAGCAGCCCGCAGGTCCACACAGATACGCAGTATTTT
>few|TRBD2|TRBV6-5|TRBJ2-3
CASSYLSGGGQLTTDTQYF
TGTGCCAGCAGTTACCTAAGCGGGGGGGGTCAGCTAACCACAGATACGCAGTATTTT
>few|TRBD1|TRBV7-2|TRBJ2-1
CASRLQGVEQFF
TGTGCCAGCAGACTTCAGGGGGTCGAGCAGTTCTTC
>few|TRBD2|TRBV5-6|TRBJ2-1
CASSLALAGGPLGNEQFF
TGTGCCAGCAGCTTGGCCTTAGCGGGGGGGCCTCTAGGCAATGAGCAGTTCTTC
>NA|NA|TRBV7-8|TRBJ1-2
CASSPRAVKGYGYTF
TGTGCCAGCAGCCCTCGGGCCGTAAAAGGTTATGGCTACACCTTC
>few|NA|TRBV7-7|TRBJ2-3
CASSWRPTDTQYF
TGTGCTAGCAGCTGGCGACCAACAGATACGCAGTATTTT
>few|NA|TRBV7-6|TRBJ2-7
CASSLVPLGGMLDEQYF
TGTGCCAGCAGCTTAGTGCCCCTCGGCGGGATGTTGGACGAGCAGTACTTC
>NA|NA|TRBV12-3/TRBV12-4|TRBJ1-2
CASSFSYQGGYTF
TGTGCCAGCAGTTTCTCATACCAGGGCGGCTACACCTTC